The clone carrying this T cell receptor (beta chain) was seen once. The entry originates in a study of siplizumab effects on memory and regulatory T cells. Repertoires were generated with immunoSEQ multiplex PCR, while TCRdb's copy carries only in-frame clones and drops some. The table has about 57,000 clones, around 78% seen once. The CDR3 is 16 residues long. Germline-derived CDR1 and CDR2 are KGHSH and LQKENI. V lost 3 bases to trimming and J lost 0 bases; unmatched junction nucleotides: 2. The chain combines TRBV18 with TRBJ2-6; 7 bases fit TRBD2. The clonotype was recovered from a human donor in good health. The sequenced sample was memory CD4+ T cells sorted from blood. The CDR3 sequence is CASSPLADSGANVLTF. CDR3 nucleotides: TGTGCCAGCTCACCCCTAGCGGACTCTGGGGCCAACGTCCTGACTTTC.